This TCR beta chain is drawn from a study of human T cells and chemical hapten exposure. Study outcomes and limitations: Having alopecia, the donors may differ immunologically from healthy people.

CDR1 SEHNR and CDR2 FQNEAQ come from the germline V gene (reference sequence). The CDR3 is made up of 15 amino acids. V was pared by 5 bases and J by 1 base, with 11 bases between. Time point noted: patch test 1, 2 weeks after DPC sensitization. Treatment: therapeutic diphenylcyclopropenone sensitization with weekly scalp DPC. Alopecia patients between 18 and 70 years old and suitable for DPC were used as donors. There are many counts of this clonotype. Its antigen is undetermined. In TCRdb, the RACE reads were re-called with MiXCR into one record per CDR3 protein. The sample lists some 380,000 distinct CDR3 sequences; more than 4.5% were seen once.

The V and J genes are TRBV7-9 and TRBJ2-2; D is undetermined. The source is a woman in her forties or fifties with alopecia areata. Some clones in this sample may be carry-over from other donors' samples. This material consisted of whole blood, taken in connection with sensitization to the hapten diphenylcyclopropenone (DPC). The CDR3 here is CASSPRLGNTGELFF. The CDR3 DNA reads as TGTGCCAGCAGCCCCCGACTGGGGAACACCGGGGAGCTGTTTTTT.